What follows describes a single T cell receptor (beta chain). At one end, the junction sequence differs from germline, possibly due to a read error. CDR1 and CDR2 (germline): SGDLS, YYNGEE. The length of the CDR3 is 16 residues. The sample originates from a study of cytomegalovirus exposure and HLA in healthy donors. PCR was performed using 60 Vbeta and 13 Jbeta primers. Some clones are missing from TCRdb's copy, which holds only in-frame ones; the method was immunoSEQ multiplex PCR. The sample shows about 150,000 clones, roughly 66% of them seen only once. The chain carries TRBV9 and TRBJ2-2, with D maybe TRBD1 (5 bases). The clonotype was recovered from a woman aged 18-35 years in good health and CMV-seronegative. Material for sequencing was PBMCs. The CDR3 protein is CASSVARGTNAGELFF. The CDR3 DNA sequence: TGTGCCAGCAGCGTAGCAAGGGGAACGAACGCCGGGGAGCTGTTTTTT.